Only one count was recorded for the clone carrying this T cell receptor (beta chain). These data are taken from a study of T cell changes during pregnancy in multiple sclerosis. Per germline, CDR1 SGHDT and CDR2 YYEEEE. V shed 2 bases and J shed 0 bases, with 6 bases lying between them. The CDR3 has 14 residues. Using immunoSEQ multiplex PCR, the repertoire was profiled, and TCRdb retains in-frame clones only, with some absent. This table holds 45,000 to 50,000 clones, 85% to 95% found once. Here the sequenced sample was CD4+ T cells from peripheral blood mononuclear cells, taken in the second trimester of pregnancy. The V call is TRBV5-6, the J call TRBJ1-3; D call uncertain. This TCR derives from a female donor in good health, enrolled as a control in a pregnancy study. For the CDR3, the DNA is TGTGCCAGCAGCTTACGGGACTCTGGAAACACCATATATTTT. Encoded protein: CASSLRDSGNTIYF.